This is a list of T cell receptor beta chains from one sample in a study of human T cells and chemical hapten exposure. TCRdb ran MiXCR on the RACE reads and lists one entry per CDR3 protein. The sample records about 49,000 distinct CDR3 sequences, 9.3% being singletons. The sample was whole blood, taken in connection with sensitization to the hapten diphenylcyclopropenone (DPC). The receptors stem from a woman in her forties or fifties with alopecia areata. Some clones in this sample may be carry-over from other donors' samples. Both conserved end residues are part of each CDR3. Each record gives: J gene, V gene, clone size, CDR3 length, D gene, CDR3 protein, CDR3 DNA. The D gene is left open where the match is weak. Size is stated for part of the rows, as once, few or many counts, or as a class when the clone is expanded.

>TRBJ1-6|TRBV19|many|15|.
CASQQRGTADSPLHF
TGTGCCAGCCAACAGCGAGGGACGGCCGATTCACCCCTCCACTTT
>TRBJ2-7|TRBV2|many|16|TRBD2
CASLGERLAGVYEQYF
TGTGCCAGCCTCGGGGAGCGGTTAGCGGGAGTTTACGAGCAGTACTTC
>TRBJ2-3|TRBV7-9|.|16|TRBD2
CASSLVAGGPSDTQYF
TGTGCCAGCAGCTTAGTAGCGGGAGGGCCGTCAGATACGCAGTATTTT
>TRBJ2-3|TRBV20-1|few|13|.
CSAGEGATDTQYF
TGCAGTGCTGGGGAGGGGGCCACAGATACGCAGTATTTT
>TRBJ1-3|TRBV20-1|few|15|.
CSAHVRTDSGNTIYF
TGCAGTGCCCATGTCCGGACAGACTCTGGAAACACCATATATTTT
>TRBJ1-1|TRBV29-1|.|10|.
CSVVNTEAFF
TGCAGCGTTGTGAACACTGAAGCTTTCTTT
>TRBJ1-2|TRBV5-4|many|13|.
CASSLRQVTGYTF
TGTGCCAGCAGCTTGAGACAGGTGACTGGCTACACCTTC
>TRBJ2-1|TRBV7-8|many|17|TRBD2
CASSSPSLAGVVNEQFF
TGTGCCAGCAGCTCCCCCTCTCTAGCGGGAGTGGTTAATGAGCAGTTCTTC
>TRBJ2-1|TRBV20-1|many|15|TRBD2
CSAYPTSGRDNEQFF
TGCAGTGCTTACCCGACTAGCGGGAGGGACAATGAGCAGTTCTTC
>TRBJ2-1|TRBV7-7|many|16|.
CASSRSNYPAYNEQFF
TGTGCCAGCAGCCGTTCTAACTACCCCGCCTACAATGAGCAGTTCTTC
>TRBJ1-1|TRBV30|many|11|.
CAWSVRSEAFF
TGTGCCTGGAGTGTACGGAGTGAAGCTTTCTTT
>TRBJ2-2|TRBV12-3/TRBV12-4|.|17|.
CASTPPPRGTNTGELFF
TGTGCCAGCACCCCACCCCCCAGGGGTACGAACACCGGGGAGCTGTTTTTT
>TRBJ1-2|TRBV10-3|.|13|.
CAISGPADYGYTF
TGTGCCATCAGTGGGCCGGCAGACTATGGCTACACCTTC
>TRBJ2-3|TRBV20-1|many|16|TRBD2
CSARKGGRSFTDTQYF
TGCAGTGCTAGAAAGGGCGGGAGATCTTTCACAGATACGCAGTATTTT
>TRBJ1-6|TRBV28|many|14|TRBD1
CASTETGVYSPLHF
TGTGCCAGCACAGAGACAGGGGTGTATTCACCCCTCCACTTT
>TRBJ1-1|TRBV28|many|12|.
CATRRGRTEAFF
TGTGCCACCCGGCGGGGGCGCACTGAAGCTTTCTTT
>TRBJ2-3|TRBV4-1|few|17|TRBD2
CASSQDRTSGRGDTQYF
TGCGCCAGCAGCCAAGATAGGACTAGCGGGAGGGGAGATACGCAGTATTTT
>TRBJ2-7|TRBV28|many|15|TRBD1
CASHSEGTGIYEQYF
TGTGCCAGCCATTCAGAAGGGACAGGGATTTACGAGCAGTACTTC
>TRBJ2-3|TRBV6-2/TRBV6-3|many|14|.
CASSTPWATDTQYF
TGTGCCAGCAGCACCCCCTGGGCCACAGATACGCAGTATTTT
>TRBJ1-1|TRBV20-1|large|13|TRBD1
CSARGQGDTEAFF
TGCAGTGCTAGAGGACAGGGGGACACTGAAGCTTTCTTT
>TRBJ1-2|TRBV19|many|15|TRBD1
CASRDRDRAFYGYTF
TGTGCCAGTAGAGACCGGGACAGAGCTTTCTATGGCTACACCTTC
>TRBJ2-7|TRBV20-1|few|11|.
CSAGAASEQYF
TGCAGTGCTGGAGCAGCGAGCGAGCAGTACTTC
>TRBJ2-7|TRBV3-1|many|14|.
CASSQSATDYEQYF
TGTGCCAGCAGCCAGTCAGCGACTGACTACGAGCAGTACTTC
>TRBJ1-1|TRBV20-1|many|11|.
CSARDSSLGSF
TGCAGTGCTAGAGATTCTAGTCTCGGATCCTTT
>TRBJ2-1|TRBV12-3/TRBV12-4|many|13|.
CASSFLSYNEQFF
TGTGCCAGCAGTTTTTTGTCCTACAATGAGCAGTTCTTC
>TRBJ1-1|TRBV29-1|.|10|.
CSVGNLQAFF
TGCAGCGTTGGCAATTTACAAGCTTTCTTT
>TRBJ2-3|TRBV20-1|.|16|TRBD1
CSARRRDRVIADTQYF
TGCAGTGCTAGAAGAAGGGACAGGGTGATCGCAGATACGCAGTATTTT
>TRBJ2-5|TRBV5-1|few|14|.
CASSLAGYQETQYF
TGCGCCAGCAGCTTGGCAGGGTACCAAGAGACCCAGTACTTC
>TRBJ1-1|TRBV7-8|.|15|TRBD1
CASSSREGAHTEAFF
TGTGCCAGCAGCTCAAGGGAGGGGGCGCACACTGAAGCTTTCTTT
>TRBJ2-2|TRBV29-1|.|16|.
CSVLFGARQVTGELFF
TGCAGCGTCCTCTTTGGGGCCAGACAGGTTACCGGGGAGCTGTTTTTT
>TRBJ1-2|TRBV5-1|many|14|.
CASSLEGPSYGYTF
TGCGCCAGCAGCTTGGAGGGACCGTCCTATGGCTACACCTTC
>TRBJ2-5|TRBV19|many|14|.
CASSGSVTQETQYF
TGTGCCAGTAGTGGTTCAGTAACACAAGAGACCCAGTACTTC
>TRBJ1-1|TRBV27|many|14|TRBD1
CASSIRGQHTEAFF
TGTGCCAGCAGTATCAGGGGGCAGCACACTGAAGCTTTCTTT
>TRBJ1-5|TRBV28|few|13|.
CASGGSANQPQHF
TGTGCCAGCGGAGGATCGGCCAATCAGCCCCAGCATTTT
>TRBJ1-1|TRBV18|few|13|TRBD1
CASSPGDSRRSLF
TGTGCCAGCTCACCGGGGGACAGTCGAAGGTCCCTATTT
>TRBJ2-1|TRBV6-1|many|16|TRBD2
CASSDRRASGRNEQFF
TGTGCCAGCAGTGATCGGAGGGCTAGCGGGAGAAATGAGCAGTTCTTC
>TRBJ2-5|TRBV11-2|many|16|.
CASTKPEGGAQETQYF
TGTGCCAGCACCAAACCCGAAGGTGGGGCGCAAGAGACCCAGTACTTC
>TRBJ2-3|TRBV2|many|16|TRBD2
CASSEVDLAAAYTQYF
TGTGCCAGCAGTGAAGTAGATCTAGCGGCAGCCTATACGCAGTATTTT
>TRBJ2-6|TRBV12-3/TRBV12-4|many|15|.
CASSSAASGANVLTF
TGTGCCAGCAGTTCCGCCGCCTCTGGGGCCAACGTCCTGACTTTC
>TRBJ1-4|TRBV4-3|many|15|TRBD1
CASSQNSGGNEKLFF
TGCGCCAGCAGCCAAAACTCAGGGGGTAATGAAAAACTGTTTTTT
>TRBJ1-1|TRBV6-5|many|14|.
CASSYRGRRTEAFF
TGTGCCAGCAGTTACAGGGGTAGGAGGACTGAAGCTTTCTTT
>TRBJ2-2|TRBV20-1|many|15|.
CSAHIRPGAPGELFF
TGCAGTGCTCACATCAGACCAGGAGCTCCTGGGGAGCTGTTTTTT
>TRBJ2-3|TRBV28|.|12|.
CASRQHADTQYF
TGTGCCAGCAGACAACATGCAGATACGCAGTATTTT
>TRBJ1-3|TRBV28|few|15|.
CASSPGGGLRNTIYF
TGTGCCAGCAGCCCCGGCGGGGGGTTACGAAACACCATATATTTT
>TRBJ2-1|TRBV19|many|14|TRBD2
CASKGLATYNEQFF
TGTGCCAGTAAGGGACTAGCTACCTACAATGAGCAGTTCTTC
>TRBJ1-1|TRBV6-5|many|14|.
CASRLPGMNTEAFF
TGTGCCAGCAGACTCCCAGGGATGAACACTGAAGCTTTCTTT
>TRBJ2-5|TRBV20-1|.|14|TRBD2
CSARDSGRGQTQYF
TGCAGTGCTAGAGATAGCGGGAGGGGGCAGACCCAGTACTTC
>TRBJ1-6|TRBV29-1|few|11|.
CSGQNNSPLHF
TGCAGCGGTCAGAATAATTCACCCCTCCACTTT